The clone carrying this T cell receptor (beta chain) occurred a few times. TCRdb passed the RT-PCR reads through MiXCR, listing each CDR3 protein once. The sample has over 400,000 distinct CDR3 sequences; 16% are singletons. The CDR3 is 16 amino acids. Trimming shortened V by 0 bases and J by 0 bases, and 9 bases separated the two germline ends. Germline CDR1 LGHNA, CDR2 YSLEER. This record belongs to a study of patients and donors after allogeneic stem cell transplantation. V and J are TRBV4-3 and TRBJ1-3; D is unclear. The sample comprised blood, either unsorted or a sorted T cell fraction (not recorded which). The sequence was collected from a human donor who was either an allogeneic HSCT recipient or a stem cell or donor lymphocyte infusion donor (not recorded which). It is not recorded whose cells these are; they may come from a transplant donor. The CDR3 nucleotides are TGCGCCAGCAGCCAAGATACCCGGAGCTCTGGAAACACCATATATTTT. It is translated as CASSQDTRSSGNTIYF.